The rows below give T cell receptor beta chains drawn from one sample of a study of circulating CD8 cells and anti-PD-1 response in melanoma. TCRdb processed the reads anew with MiXCR; each CDR3 protein has one entry. Of hundreds of distinct CDR3 sequences detected, roughly 9% appear once; the ten largest clones hold approximately 53%. The material was CD8+ T cells from PBMCs, obtained at baseline or after one month of anti-PD-1 therapy (not recorded which). The source is a human donor with melanoma. Each CDR3 is given with its conserved first and last residue. D genes are given only for firm matches. Rows may omit the clone size; those that give it use once, few, many or a size class.

cdr3_aa cdr3_nt cdr3_length clone_size j_call v_call d_call
CASSDPIQSYEQYF TGTGCCAGCAGTGACCCTATTCAGTCCTACGAGCAGTACTTC 14 medium-sized TRBJ2-7 TRBV27 -
CASSTQIGQFFSGNTIYF TGTGCCAGTAGTACCCAGATCGGACAGTTTTTCAGTGGAAACACCATATATTTT 18 medium-sized TRBJ1-3 TRBV19 -
CASSHKGQGVPSEAFF TGTGCCAGCAGCCATAAGGGACAGGGAGTACCTAGTGAAGCTTTCTTT 16 medium-sized TRBJ1-1 TRBV7-9 TRBD1
CSVPQNTGELFF TGCAGCGTCCCACAGAACACCGGGGAGCTGTTTTTT 12 medium-sized TRBJ2-2 TRBV29-1 -
CASHLGQGFYNELFF TGTGCCAGTCATCTGGGACAGGGATTCTACAATGAGCTGTTCTTC 15 - TRBJ2-1 TRBV19 TRBD1
CASREEGLYNSPLHF TGTGCCAGCAGGGAGGAAGGACTCTATAATTCACCCCTCCACTTT 15 medium-sized TRBJ1-6 TRBV2 -
CASSLEMTTGELFF TGTGCCAGCAGCTTAGAGATGACCACCGGGGAGCTGTTTTTT 14 medium-sized TRBJ2-2 TRBV7-6 -
CASSLLESGRNQETQYF TGTGCCAGCAGCTTGTTAGAGTCAGGGCGAAACCAAGAGACCCAGTACTTC 17 large TRBJ2-5 TRBV5-6 -
CSVVTGMSYTF TGCAGCGTTGTTACAGGGATGAGCTACACCTTC 11 large TRBJ1-2 TRBV29-1 -
CSARAQGSYEQYF TGCAGTGCTAGAGCCCAGGGATCCTACGAGCAGTACTTC 13 medium-sized TRBJ2-7 TRBV20-1 -
CASSLVNLNEQFF TGTGCCAGCAGCTTAGTAAACCTGAATGAGCAGTTCTTC 13 medium-sized TRBJ2-1 TRBV7-9 -
CASSVGRGGSTDTQYF TGTGCCAGCAGCGTAGGACGGGGGGGAAGCACAGATACGCAGTATTTT 16 medium-sized TRBJ2-3 TRBV9 TRBD2
CASSIGAGTEAFF TGTGCCAGTAGTATCGGGGCGGGCACTGAAGCTTTCTTT 13 large TRBJ1-1 TRBV19 -
CASSVEAGLTYEQYF TGTGCCAGCAGCGTAGAGGCAGGCCTTACCTACGAGCAGTACTTC 15 medium-sized TRBJ2-7 TRBV9 -
CASSLIPGAGAKNIQYF TGTGCCAGCAGTTTAATACCGGGGGCTGGGGCCAAAAACATTCAGTACTTC 17 medium-sized TRBJ2-4 TRBV27 -
CASSYYSGGAYEQYF TGTGCCAGCAGCTACTATAGCGGGGGGGCTTACGAGCAGTACTTC 15 few TRBJ2-7 TRBV7-2 TRBD2
CASSWELGQGGTEAFF TGTGCCAGCAGCTGGGAACTCGGACAGGGAGGGACTGAAGCTTTCTTT 16 large TRBJ1-1 TRBV5-4 TRBD1
CASSLGQGAYNEQFF TGTGCCAGCAGCCTAGGACAGGGGGCCTACAATGAGCAGTTCTTC 15 medium-sized TRBJ2-1 TRBV25-1 TRBD1
CASSGSSYEQYF TGTGCCAGCAGTGGGAGCTCCTACGAGCAGTACTTC 12 medium-sized TRBJ2-7 TRBV25-1 -
CASSQSGPGRFMNTEAFF TGTGCCAGCAGCCAAAGCGGCCCAGGGCGTTTTATGAACACTGAAGCTTTCTTT 18 medium-sized TRBJ1-1 TRBV7-2 -
CASSSLQGAGELFF TGTGCCAGCAGCTCGCTACAGGGAGCCGGGGAGCTGTTTTTT 14 - TRBJ2-2 TRBV11-2 -
CASTLGLNEQFF TGTGCCAGCACCCTAGGATTGAATGAGCAGTTCTTC 12 medium-sized TRBJ2-1 TRBV12-3/TRBV12-4 -
CASSSSDSFSGANVLTF TGTGCCAGCAGTTCCTCCGACAGCTTCTCTGGGGCCAACGTCCTGACTTTC 17 large TRBJ2-6 TRBV6-5 -
CASSLRLRPYEKLFF TGTGCCAGCAGTTTGAGGCTGCGACCCTATGAAAAACTGTTTTTT 15 few TRBJ1-4 TRBV12-3/TRBV12-4 -
CASSRQGGQYEQYF TGTGCCAGCAGCCGACAGGGGGGGCAGTACGAGCAGTACTTC 14 medium-sized TRBJ2-7 TRBV7-2 TRBD1
CASSFLNTGELFF TGTGCCAGCAGTTTCTTGAACACCGGGGAGCTGTTTTTT 13 medium-sized TRBJ2-2 TRBV27 -
CASSLAPRGAQETQYF TGTGCCAGCAGCTTAGCGCCTCGCGGGGCCCAAGAGACCCAGTACTTC 16 large TRBJ2-5 TRBV7-2 -
CASSLNPQGYTGELFF TGTGCCAGCAGCTTGAACCCACAGGGATACACCGGGGAGCTGTTTTTT 16 medium-sized TRBJ2-2 TRBV7-2 -
CASSQEGNTQYF TGTGCCAGCAGTCAGGAGGGTAATACGCAGTATTTT 12 medium-sized TRBJ2-3 TRBV5-6 -
CASSIVRNTEAFF TGTGCCAGTAGTATAGTGAGGAACACTGAAGCTTTCTTT 13 large TRBJ1-1 TRBV19 -
CATRQNTEAFF TGTGCCACACGACAGAACACTGAAGCTTTCTTT 11 - TRBJ1-1 TRBV19 -
CASRTSGQETQYF TGTGCTAGTCGGACTTCGGGACAAGAGACCCAGTACTTC 13 few TRBJ2-5 TRBV12-5 -
CASSVRVSYEQYF TGTGCCAGCAGCGTTCGGGTCTCCTACGAGCAGTACTTC 13 medium-sized TRBJ2-7 TRBV11-3 -
CASSSQGSSGNTIYF TGTGCCAGCAGCAGTCAGGGCTCCTCTGGAAACACCATATATTTT 15 few TRBJ1-3 TRBV25-1 -
CASSLSYPGYYEQYF TGTGCCAGCAGTTTATCGTATCCAGGGTACTACGAGCAGTACTTC 15 medium-sized TRBJ2-7 TRBV27 -
CASSPGFQETQYF TGCGCCAGTAGTCCCGGGTTCCAAGAGACCCAGTACTTC 13 - TRBJ2-5 TRBV23-1 -
CSARDPRNVLTF TGCAGTGCTAGAGATCCTAGGAACGTCCTGACTTTC 12 large TRBJ2-6 TRBV20-1 -
CASSDSWAQYF TGTGCCAGCAGTGACAGCTGGGCGCAGTATTTT 11 medium-sized TRBJ2-3 TRBV9 -
CASSLGRSSYEQYF TGTGCCAGCAGTTTAGGACGGAGCTCCTACGAGCAGTACTTC 14 medium-sized TRBJ2-7 TRBV27 -
CASSAGQGGYEQYF TGTGCCAGCAGTGCAGGACAGGGTGGTTACGAGCAGTACTTC 14 medium-sized TRBJ2-7 TRBV6-6 TRBD1
CASSEVGGLMNTEAFF TGTGCCAGCAGTGAAGTCGGCGGACTCATGAACACTGAAGCTTTCTTT 16 few TRBJ1-1 TRBV2 -
CATGQGSNTGELFF TGTGCCACTGGACAGGGGTCGAACACCGGGGAGCTGTTTTTT 14 medium-sized TRBJ2-2 TRBV7-2 TRBD1
CASSVGGGPPDTQYF TGTGCCAGCAGCGTAGGAGGGGGGCCCCCAGATACGCAGTATTTT 15 - TRBJ2-3 TRBV9 -
CASRTGGYNEQFF TGTGCCAGCAGGACAGGGGGATACAATGAGCAGTTCTTC 13 hyperexpanded TRBJ2-1 TRBV11-2 TRBD1
CASSIVAGAYNEQFF TGTGCCAGTAGTATAGTAGCGGGGGCCTACAATGAGCAGTTCTTC 15 large TRBJ2-1 TRBV19 TRBD2
CASSLSDSGANVLTF TGTGCCAGCAGCTTATCAGACTCTGGGGCCAACGTCCTGACTTTC 15 few TRBJ2-6 TRBV7-2 -
CASSPGAASGEEQYF TGTGCCAGCAGCCCGGGGGCCGCTAGCGGGGAAGAGCAGTACTTC 15 medium-sized TRBJ2-7 TRBV7-3 TRBD2
CASSPPLAPVPPQHF TGTGCCAGCTCACCACCGTTGGCCCCAGTGCCGCCCCAGCATTTT 15 medium-sized TRBJ1-5 TRBV18 -
CASQAGLYYNEQFF TGTGCCAGCCAAGCGGGGCTATACTACAATGAGCAGTTCTTC 14 - TRBJ2-1 TRBV19 TRBD2
CASSTSGRTYEQYF TGTGCCAGTAGTACTAGCGGGAGGACCTACGAGCAGTACTTC 14 large TRBJ2-7 TRBV19 TRBD2